A single sample gave rise to the 17 T cell receptor beta chains below, sequenced in a study of blood T cells in healthy people across ages. Next came a second PCR, run for roughly 6 to 11 cycles, which used a sample-barcoded 5' primer along with a J-beta primer mix. TCRdb analysed the 5' RACE reads with MiXCR anew, one entry per CDR3 protein. The sample holds roughly 800,000 distinct CDR3 sequences; roughly 60% are singletons and the top ten take 20% to 25%. The sequenced sample consisted of blood. The receptors were gathered from a man younger than 40 in good health.

This clonotype was observed a few times. The chain couples TRBV4-2 to TRBJ2-7; no reliable D call. Germline lookup yields CDR1 LGHNA and CDR2 YNFKEQ. Deletions cut 0 bases from V and 1 base from J, with 7 bases between. This CDR3 is 14 amino acids long. Here the CDR3 reads CASSQDERSYEQYF. The CDR3 DNA reads TGTGCCAGCAGCCAAGACGAGAGGTCCTACGAGCAGTACTTC.

The CDR3 sequence is CSASIVDRTDTQYF. CDR3 nucleotide sequence: TGCAGTGCTAGTATCGTCGATCGCACAGATACGCAGTATTTT. This sequence joins TRBV20-1 and TRBJ2-3; D unresolved. V lost 3 bases to trimming and J lost 1 base, with 11 bases between them. The CDR3 covers 14 residues. The germline CDR1 and CDR2 sequences are DFQATT and SNEGSKA (reference sequence).

The rearrangement links TRBV4-1 to TRBJ2-1, with D maybe TRBD1 (6 bases). This CDR3 contains 12 residues. Germline V gives CDR1 MGHRA, CDR2 YSYEKL. V dropped 1 base and J dropped 12 bases, with 10 bases sitting between them. The CDR3 DNA sequence: TGCGCCAGCAGCCAAGGTGGACAGACGCAGTTCTTC. This encodes CASSQGGQTQFF.

The V gene is TRBV13, the J gene TRBJ1-2; 7 nucleotides agree with TRBD1. V shed 1 base and J 2 bases; nucleotides not matched to a gene: 10. This CDR3 is built from 17 residues. CDR1 and CDR2 (germline): PRHDT, FYEKMQ (reference sequence). In DNA form, the CDR3 reads TGTGCCAGCAGCTTAGCCCTGGGGACAGCTACCAACTATGGCTACACCTTC. This codes for CASSLALGTATNYGYTF.

This rearrangement joins TRBV7-3 to TRBJ2-5; possible D gene TRBD2, 6 bases. The better agreement between TRBJ2-7 and the DNA end casts doubt on the J call. CDR1 is SGHTA, CDR2 FQGTGA, per germline. This CDR3 contains 15 residues. In nucleotides, the CDR3 is TGTGCCAGCAGTCCGCGGGTCGGGAGTCTCGGCGAGCAGTACTTC. Protein product: CASSPRVGSLGEQYF.

V is TRBV6-1 and J is TRBJ1-5; D not certain. CDR3 length: 13 amino acids. Trimming took off 6 bases at V and 8 bases at J, with 14 bases between the two ends. The germline CDR1 and CDR2 sequences are MNHNS and SASEGT. CDR3 sequence: CASSRERLEPQHF. The CDR3 region has the DNA TGTGCCAGCAGCCGAGAAAGGTTGGAGCCCCAGCATTTT.

This chain connects TRBV15 to TRBJ2-1; 8 nucleotides align to TRBD2. From germline, CDR1 is LNHNV and CDR2 YYDKDF (reference sequence). Trimming took 9 bases from V and 10 from J; bases not matched to a gene: 8. CDR3 length: 12 amino acids. CDR3 coding DNA: TGTGCCACGAAACCGGGACTAGGGGAGCAGTTCTTC. Amino acid sequence: CATKPGLGEQFF.

The chain joins TRBV27 to TRBJ1-2; maybe TRBD1 (6 bases). The germline V gene has CDR1 MNHEY and CDR2 SMNVEV (reference sequence). The V and J ends lost 9 bases and 5 bases respectively, with 22 bases between them. This CDR3 comprises 15 residues. The CDR3 region is CASRYRQQGTYGYTF. CDR3 DNA: TGTGCCAGTAGATATCGCCAACAGGGTACTTATGGCTACACCTTC.

The sample holds a few counts of this clonotype. The genes are TRBV28 and TRBJ2-5; 7 nucleotides line up with TRBD1. The CDR3 consists of 13 residues. Germline V lookup: CDR1 MDHEN, CDR2 SYDVKM. Germline trimming cut 5 bases from V and 3 bases from J; bases unmatched to any gene: 3. In DNA, the CDR3 is TGTGCCAGCAGTCAGGGGGTCGAAGAGACCCAGTACTTC. Its translation is CASSQGVEETQYF.

CDR3 sequence (DNA): TGCGCCAGCAGCCAGGCCCCCAGGTCCGGGGCCAACGTCCTGACTTTC. This codes for CASSQAPRSGANVLTF. V and J are TRBV5-1 and TRBJ2-6, with D uncertain. Deletions cut 4 bases from V and 4 bases from J, with 15 bases between. Germline assignment: CDR1 SGHRS and CDR2 YFSETQ. The CDR3 has 16 amino acids. The complete variable domain, with remaining parts taken from reference TRBV5-1 and TRBJ2-6, reads KAGVTQTPRYLIKTRGQQVTLSCSPISGHRSVSWYQQTPGQGLQFLFEYFSETQRNKGNFPGRFSGRQFSNSRSEMNVSTLELGDSALYLCASSQAPRSGANVLTFGAGSRLTVL.

The chain has TRBV11-2 and TRBJ1-2; a weak D match, TRBD1 (6 bases). The V and J ends lost 2 bases and 8 bases respectively, with 15 bases between them. The CDR3 totals 14 residues. CDR1 is SGHAT and CDR2 is FQNNGV in the germline V gene. As DNA, the CDR3 is TGTGCCAGCAGCTTAAGCAGGGGTAGAGGGGGCTACACCTTC. Translated, it gives CASSLSRGRGGYTF. Variable domain in full (rest from reference TRBV11-2 and TRBJ1-2): EAGVAQSPRYKIIEKRQSVAFWCNPISGHATLYWYQQILGQGPKLLIQFQNNGVVDDSQLPKDRFSAERLKGVDSTLKIQPAKLEDSAVYLCASSLSRGRGGYTFGSGTRLTVV.

As regards this clonotype: The junction departs from germline at one end; a sequencing error may be responsible. The chain combines TRBV29-1 with TRBJ2-3, with D possibly matching TRBD2 (5 bases). The germline gives CDR1 SQVTM, CDR2 ANQGSEA. This CDR3 region has 16 residues. As DNA, the CDR3 is TGCAGCGTCGAAGATTCCCTAGCAGACTTCACAGATACGCAGTATTTT. It yields the protein CSVEDSLADFTDTQYF.

This clonotype occurred a few times. The rearrangement links TRBV7-2 to TRBJ1-2, with 7 bases aligning to TRBD1. The V gene's germline CDR1 is SGHTA and CDR2 FQGNSA. This CDR3 is 15 amino acids long. The ends lost 3 bases at V and 1 base at J; junction bases unmatched: 5. CDR3 nucleotides: TGTGCCAGCAGCTTGGGACAGCTATATAACTATGGCTACACCTTC. It translates to CASSLGQLYNYGYTF.

This clonotype came up once. This rearrangement joins TRBV12-3 or TRBV12-4 to TRBJ1-1, with 8 nucleotides matching TRBD1. The CDR3 has 15 residues. The V and J ends lost 4 bases and 4 bases, in that order; junction bases with no gene match: 8. The CDR3 is CASSSPYRGATEAFF. CDR3 DNA sequence: TGTGCCAGCAGTTCGCCCTACAGGGGGGCCACTGAAGCTTTCTTT.

The rearrangement links TRBV7-8 to TRBJ1-5; D is perhaps TRBD1 (6 bases). CDR1 is SGHVS, CDR2 FQNEAQ, per germline. The CDR3 has 16 residues. Trimming took 5 bases from V and 1 from J, leaving 15 bases between them. This CDR3 reads CASSPHGGRSNQPQHF. The CDR3 nucleotides are TGTGCCAGCAGCCCCCATGGGGGCCGAAGCAATCAGCCCCAGCATTTT. The variable domain in full, with the rest retrieved from reference TRBV7-8 and TRBJ1-5, is GAGVSQSPRYKVAKRGQDVALRCDPISGHVSLFWYQQALGQGPEFLTYFQNEAQLDKSGLPSDRFFAERPEGSVSTLKIQRTQQEDSAVYLCASSPHGGRSNQPQHFGDGTRLSIL.

V and J are TRBV6-5 and TRBJ2-6; 8 nucleotides align to TRBD1. V lost 0 bases to trimming and J lost 2 bases; unmatched junction nucleotides: 6. Germline V gene sequence: CDR1 MNHEY, CDR2 SVGAGI. The CDR3 spans 18 residues. CDR3 protein: CASSYSPPQGAGANVLTF. CDR3 nucleotides: TGTGCCAGCAGTTACTCGCCCCCACAGGGGGCTGGGGCCAACGTCCTGACTTTC.

This clonotype has only a few counts. The chain carries TRBV29-1 and TRBJ2-3; D possibly uses TRBD1 or TRBD2 (5 bases each). The CDR3 contains 15 residues. Germline CDR1 reads SQVTM; CDR2 reads ANQGSEA. The V end lost 2 bases, the J end lost 0 bases, and 12 bases lay between the germline ends. CDR3 amino acids: CSVESGTSSTDTQYF. Written as DNA, the CDR3 is TGCAGCGTTGAATCGGGGACCTCTAGCACAGATACGCAGTATTTT.